This TCR beta chain was retrieved from a study of breast tumors, draining lymph nodes, adjacent tissues. This clonotype was seen many times. Axillary draining lymph nodes of breast cancer patients supplied the node samples. Germline lookup yields CDR1 MNHEY and CDR2 SMNVEV (reference sequence). This CDR3 has 13 residues. The ends were cut back, 6 bases at V and 1 base at J, with 9 bases in the middle. TCRdb ran MiXCR on the multiplex PCR reads and lists one entry per CDR3 protein. Found here are 120,000 or so distinct CDR3 sequences, 15% to 20% of them singletons; the top ten hold over 3%. Sample: axillary lymph node tissue. This sequence joins TRBV27 and TRBJ2-5; D gene ambiguous. The TCR sequence derives from a female donor with breast cancer. Some clones in this sample may be carry-over from other donors' samples. The CDR3 DNA reads as TGTGCCAGCAGGCAATACATCCAAGAGACCCAGTACTTC. Protein: CASRQYIQETQYF.